A selection of T cell receptor beta chains follows, all from one sample in a study of cytomegalovirus exposure and HLA in healthy donors. Assay used: immunoSEQ multiplex PCR; TCRdb lists only in-frame clones, some missing. The data show roughly 140,000 clones, around 83% seen once. Sequencing was carried out using PBMCs. All receptors derive from a woman younger than 30 in good health and CMV-seronegative. CDR3s include the opening cysteine and the closing phenylalanine or tryptophan. D genes are given only for firm matches. Not every row has a clone size; where given, it reads once, few, many or a size class.

v_gene	j_gene	d_gene	abundance	CDR3nt	CDR3aa
TRBV7-8	TRBJ2-4	TRBD2	NA	TGTGCCAGCAACAAGGGGCTAGCGGCAAACATTCAGTACTTC	CASNKGLAANIQYF
TRBV6-5	TRBJ2-1	TRBD2	NA	TGTGCCAGCAGTTACTCTCTAGCGGAAAATTACAATGAGCAGTTCTTC	CASSYSLAENYNEQFF
TRBV10-2	TRBJ2-1	TRBD2	NA	TGCGCCAGCAGTCAAAAGGGAGGGGCTGATGAGCAGTTCTTC	CASSQKGGADEQFF
TRBV5-1	TRBJ2-3	TRBD1	NA	TGCGCCAGCAGCTCCGACAGGGCCCCGCCCGATACGCAGTATTTT	CASSSDRAPPDTQYF
TRBV7-9	TRBJ2-5	NA	NA	TGTTCCAGCAGCCTAGACATCAAAGAGACCCAGTACTTC	CSSSLDIKETQYF
TRBV28	TRBJ2-7	NA	NA	TGTGCCAGCAGTTTCAACGAGCAGTACTTC	CASSFNEQYF
TRBV28	TRBJ2-7	NA	NA	TGTGCCAGCAGGGGGGGGCCGAACGAGCAGTACTTC	CASRGGPNEQYF
TRBV30	TRBJ1-4	TRBD1	NA	TGTGCCTGGAGATGGACAGGGGGCGGAAAGGGGGAAAAACTGTTTTTT	CAWRWTGGGKGEKLFF
TRBV7-9	TRBJ2-7	TRBD2	NA	TGTTCCAGCAGCTGGGGAACTCCTAGCGGGTTCTCCTACGAGCAGTACTTC	CSSSWGTPSGFSYEQYF
TRBV4-2	TRBJ2-1	TRBD2	NA	TGTGCCAGCAGCCAAGAGTTACTAGCGGGGGGTTACAATGAGCAGTTCTTC	CASSQELLAGGYNEQFF
TRBV4-2	TRBJ2-7	TRBD2	NA	TGTGCCAGCAGCCAAGATGGGGCGGGAGGGTCCTACGAGCAGTACTTC	CASSQDGAGGSYEQYF
TRBV7-9	TRBJ1-4	NA	NA	TGTGCCAGCAGCTTAGGGCAGGGAGGCGAAAAACTGTTTTTT	CASSLGQGGEKLFF
TRBV6-1	TRBJ2-7	TRBD1	NA	TGTGCCAGCAGCTTACAGGGGTCCTACGAGCAGTACTTC	CASSLQGSYEQYF
TRBV6-6	TRBJ2-2	TRBD1	once	TGTGCCAGTCTTAGTCCCCGGGACAGTAACACCGGGGAGCTGTTTTTT	CASLSPRDSNTGELFF
TRBV28	TRBJ1-4	TRBD1	NA	TGTGCCAGCAGTTTATGGGGGACAGGGGGAGTTGAAAAACTGTTTTTT	CASSLWGTGGVEKLFF
TRBV9	TRBJ1-6	NA	NA	TGTGCCAGCAGCCCGCTGTCCGGGGGTAGAAATTCACCCCTCCACTTT	CASSPLSGGRNSPLHF
TRBV27	TRBJ2-7	NA	NA	TGTGCCAGCAGTTTAGGACTCGAGCAGTACTTC	CASSLGLEQYF
TRBV7-2	TRBJ2-4	NA	NA	TGTGCCAGCAGCTTATCGGGCAGGGGAAGGTCCAAAAACATTCAGTACTTC	CASSLSGRGRSKNIQYF
TRBV27	TRBJ2-3	TRBD2	NA	TGTGCCAGCAGTTCAGGACTAGCGGGCCTCACAGATACGCAGTATTTT	CASSSGLAGLTDTQYF
TRBV9	TRBJ2-3	NA	NA	TGTGCCAGCAGCGTAGAGGGGATAAGCACAGATACGCAGTATTTT	CASSVEGISTDTQYF
TRBV14	TRBJ2-7	TRBD2	NA	TGTGCCAGCAGGCCTCGACTAGCGGGGAGCTACGAGCAGTACTTC	CASRPRLAGSYEQYF
TRBV28	TRBJ1-1	NA	NA	TGTGCCAGCAGTTTACCTCGGGGGGGGCGCACTGAAGCTTTCTTT	CASSLPRGGRTEAFF
TRBV28	TRBJ2-1	NA	NA	TGTGCCAGCAGTTCCCCGGCGGGAAGCCCCAATGAGCAGTTCTTC	CASSSPAGSPNEQFF
TRBV5-1	TRBJ2-7	NA	NA	TGCGCCAGCAGCCAGACGACAGGCTCTATATCCGAGCAGTACTTC	CASSQTTGSISEQYF
TRBV30	TRBJ2-7	TRBD1	NA	TGTGCCTGGGAGAACGGACAGGGTCCGGGCGAGCAGTACTTC	CAWENGQGPGEQYF
TRBV5-1	TRBJ1-1	NA	NA	TGCGCCAGCAGCTCCTGGGGCGGGACGGACACTGAAGCTTTCTTT	CASSSWGGTDTEAFF
TRBV25-1	TRBJ2-1	NA	NA	TGTGCCAGCAGAACCCTCGGGTCCTACAATGAGCAGTTCTTC	CASRTLGSYNEQFF
TRBV10-2	TRBJ2-7	NA	NA	TGCGCCAGCAGGGCCGGACAGCCCTACGAGCAGTACTTC	CASRAGQPYEQYF
TRBV30	TRBJ2-2	TRBD1	NA	TGTGCCTGGATCAACAGGGGAAGGTTGTCGGCCGGGGAGCTGTTTTTT	CAWINRGRLSAGELFF
TRBV6-5	TRBJ2-1	TRBD2	NA	TGTGCCAGCAGTTCCTCCTGGGAGGGCCTCAATGAGCAGTTCTTC	CASSSSWEGLNEQFF
TRBV7-9	TRBJ2-7	NA	NA	TGTGCCAGCAGCCTGAACTACAACTCCTACGAGCAGTACTTC	CASSLNYNSYEQYF
TRBV11-3	TRBJ2-1	TRBD2	NA	TGTGCCAGCAGCCCCCATAGCGGGGGGGCCAGTGAGCAGTTCTTC	CASSPHSGGASEQFF
TRBV5-1	TRBJ2-3	TRBD2	NA	TGCGCCAGCAGCCAGGGACTAGCGGGCGCAGATACGCAGTATTTT	CASSQGLAGADTQYF
TRBV7-2	TRBJ1-2	TRBD1	NA	TGTGCCAGCAGCTCCCACAGGGGGCACGGCTACACCTTC	CASSSHRGHGYTF
TRBV28	TRBJ2-7	TRBD2	once	TGTGCCAGCAGTCCCGTTAGCGGGAGTGGTTTTTTGTGCGAGCAGTACTTC	CASSPVSGSGFLCEQYF
TRBV7-7	TRBJ2-7	TRBD2	NA	TGTGCCAGCAGCCGCGGGGGGAGCTACGAGCAGTACTTC	CASSRGGSYEQYF
TRBV28	TRBJ2-3	NA	NA	TGTGCCAGCCTCCCGGTAAGAGGTCAAGAGGTAGATACGCAGTATTTT	CASLPVRGQEVDTQYF
TRBV28	TRBJ2-1	TRBD2	few	TGTGCCAGCAGTTCCGGGCGGCTAGCGGGAGAGGACAATGAGCAGTTCTTC	CASSSGRLAGEDNEQFF
TRBV28	TRBJ2-1	TRBD1	NA	TGTGCCAGCCCCCCCGGGGACAGGGGTTTCGATGAGCAGTTCTTC	CASPPGDRGFDEQFF
TRBV7-2	TRBJ2-7	NA	few	TGTGCCAGCACCCACACTCCCAGGTACGAGCAGTACTTC	CASTHTPRYEQYF
TRBV7-2	TRBJ2-1	NA	NA	TGTGCCAGCAGCTTACCTGGGACAATAGGTGCAACGGAGCAGTTCTTC	CASSLPGTIGATEQFF
TRBV5-1	TRBJ2-2	NA	NA	TGCGCCAGCAGCTTGGAGGGGCCGAACACCGGGGAGCTGTTTTTT	CASSLEGPNTGELFF
TRBV27	TRBJ2-7	TRBD1	NA	TGTGCCAGCAGTTTATCGATGGGGGACAGGGGGATCTACGAGCAGTACTTC	CASSLSMGDRGIYEQYF
TRBV4-1	TRBJ1-5	NA	few	TGCGCCAGCAGCCAAGACGGGGGGATAGGCAATCAGCCCCAGCATTTT	CASSQDGGIGNQPQHF
TRBV5-1	TRBJ2-7	NA	NA	TGCGCCAGCAGCTTGGCCGTGGACGGGGAAACCTACGAGCAGTACTTC	CASSLAVDGETYEQYF
TRBV15	TRBJ2-1	NA	NA	TGTGCCACCAGCAGGGATTTGGGCTCATACAATGAGCAGTTCTTC	CATSRDLGSYNEQFF
TRBV5-6	TRBJ2-3	TRBD2	NA	TGTGCCAGCAGCCCATGGGTAGCGGGGGGGCTGGGCACAGATACGCAGTATTTT	CASSPWVAGGLGTDTQYF
TRBV4-2	TRBJ1-4	NA	NA	TGTGCCAGCAGCCAGAGCCCCCTTGCAACTAATGAAAAACTGTTTTTT	CASSQSPLATNEKLFF
TRBV7-8	TRBJ2-3	NA	NA	TGTGCCAGCAGCCCCCAGAGCGGCACAGATACGCAGTATTTT	CASSPQSGTDTQYF
TRBV5-1	TRBJ1-4	TRBD1	NA	TGCGCCAGCAGCGGGACAGGGGGCGCGGAAAAACTGTTTTTT	CASSGTGGAEKLFF
TRBV10-3	TRBJ2-2	TRBD2	NA	TGTGCCATCAGAGGCGGGGGGAACACCGGGGAGCTGTTTTTT	CAIRGGGNTGELFF
TRBV2	TRBJ1-4	NA	NA	TGTGCCAGCATATTGCAGGGCCGAGAAAAACTGTTTTTT	CASILQGREKLFF
TRBV5-1	TRBJ2-7	TRBD1	NA	TGCGCCAGCAGCAACCCACAGGGGCGGACCTACGAGCAGTACTTC	CASSNPQGRTYEQYF
TRBV10-3	TRBJ2-7	TRBD1	once	TGTGCCATCAGTACAGGGGGCGAAGGTTACGAGCAGTACTTC	CAISTGGEGYEQYF
TRBV29-1	TRBJ2-3	NA	NA	TGCAGCGTTTGTATCTCGGGGGCAGATACGCAGTATTTT	CSVCISGADTQYF
TRBV6-5	TRBJ2-6	TRBD1	NA	TGTGCCAGCAGTTACGGGACAGGCTCTGGGGCCAACGTCCTGACTTTC	CASSYGTGSGANVLTF
TRBV30	TRBJ2-1	NA	NA	TGTGCCTGGAGTGTAAAGCGGCCCTCCTACAATGAGCAGTTCTTC	CAWSVKRPSYNEQFF